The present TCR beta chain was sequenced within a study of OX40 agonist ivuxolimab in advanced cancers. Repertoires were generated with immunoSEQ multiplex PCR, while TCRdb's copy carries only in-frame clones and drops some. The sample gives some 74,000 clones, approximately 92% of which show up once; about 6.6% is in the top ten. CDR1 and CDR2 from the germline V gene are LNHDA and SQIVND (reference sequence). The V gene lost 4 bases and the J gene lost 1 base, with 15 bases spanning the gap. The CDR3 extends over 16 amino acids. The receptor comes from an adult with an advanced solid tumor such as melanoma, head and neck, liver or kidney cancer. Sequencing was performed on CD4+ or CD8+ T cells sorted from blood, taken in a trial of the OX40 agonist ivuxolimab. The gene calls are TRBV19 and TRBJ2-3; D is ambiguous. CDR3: CASSTDQYPGTDTQYF. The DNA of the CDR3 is TGTGCCAGTAGTACCGACCAGTACCCGGGCACAGATACGCAGTATTTT.